This T cell receptor (beta chain) was sequenced in a study of graft-versus-host responses after intestinal transplantation. Regarding this clone: No antigen is known for it.

The CDR3 consists of 11 residues. Germline lookup yields CDR1 SGHVS and CDR2 FNYEAQ. Trimming cost V 5 bases and J 5 bases, with 4 bases left between them. The study's findings and limits: Patients who carried graft-donor T cell macrochimerism also had high graft-versus-host to host-versus-graft clonal ratios in their allografts.

Sequenced by immunoSEQ multiplex PCR; TCRdb stores in-frame clones only, minus some. Of about 110,000 clones detected, approximately 94% appear once; the ten largest clones hold 0.23%. The receptor was derived from a human donor who was the organ donor for an intestinal transplant. The sample was unstimulated CD4+ T cells sorted from spleen or lymph node cells, taken before transplant. V is TRBV7-6 and J is TRBJ2-1, with unresolved D. CDR3 region: CASSLNNEQFF. CDR3 DNA: TGTGCCAGCAGCCTAAACAATGAGCAGTTCTTC.